These 16 T cell receptor beta chains share one sample of origin, sequenced in a study of regulatory T cells in long-lasting Graves disease. Building of the TCR beta libraries involved iRepertoire HTBI primers and Arm-PCR of CDR3 regions. TCRdb independently ran MiXCR on the multiplex PCR reads; one entry per CDR3 protein. The table lists just over 600,000 distinct CDR3 sequences, approximately 15% of them singletons, with about 20% in the top ten. As to time point: newly diagnosed GD, antithyroid drugs for less than 3 months. Researchers made the TCR library from RNA that was extracted from PBMCs. These data are also associated with another study on T cells in Graves' hyperthyroidism and ophthalmopathy.

Sample: peripheral blood mononuclear cells (PBMCs), taken at new diagnosis, from a patient treated with antithyroid drugs. These receptors all stem from a woman between 25 and 40 years old with Graves disease.

With regard to this clonotype: With a much larger clone just one base away, this may be a read error. The rearrangement joins TRBV27 to TRBJ2-2; 10 positions match TRBD2. CDR3 length equals 15 residues. Losses at the gene ends were 5 bases for V and 5 bases for J; bases not matched to a gene: 5. Germline V CDR1 and CDR2: MNHEY, SMNVEV (reference sequence). The DNA of the CDR3 is TGTGCCAGCAGTCCCCAGCGGGAGGGTACCGGGGAGCTGTTTTTT. Its translation is CASSPQREGTGELFF.

This clonotype was counted at least ten times. The chain uses TRBV30 and TRBJ1-5; TRBD1 might be the D (5 bases). CDR1 is GTSNPN and CDR2 is SVGIG in the germline V gene (reference sequence). Trimming took off 5 bases at V and 0 bases at J, with 14 bases between the two ends. There are 15 residues in the CDR3. CDR3 loop: CAWCPGTYSNQPQHF. The DNA for the CDR3 is TGTGCCTGGTGTCCCGGGACCTATAGCAATCAGCCCCAGCATTTT.

The V gene is TRBV19, the J gene TRBJ1-5, with 7 positions matching TRBD1. Germline V gene data show CDR1 as LNHDA and CDR2 as SQIVND (reference sequence). Trimming removed 3 bases from V and 2 bases from J; junction bases left unmatched: 16. The CDR3 consists of 19 residues. The CDR3 nucleotides read TGTGCCAGTAGTATTACCCCGGGACAGAGACTAAGACGCAATCAGCCCCAGCATTTT. Its translation is CASSITPGQRLRRNQPQHF. The variable domain in full, completed from reference TRBV19 and TRBJ1-5, reads DGGITQSPKYLFRKEGQNVTLSCEQNLNHDAMYWYRQDPGQGLRLIYYSQIVNDFQKGDIAEGYSVSREKKESFPLTVTSAQKNPTAFYLCASSITPGQRLRRNQPQHFGDGTRLSIL.

This clonotype was found a few times. V usage is TRBV30 and J usage is TRBJ1-4; D uncertain. Germline V CDR1 and CDR2: GTSNPN, SVGIG (reference sequence). V lost 1 base and J 10 bases, leaving 16 bases between the germline ends. This CDR3 spans 14 amino acids. CDR3 coding DNA: TGTGCCTGGAGTGGGAGGGCCGGGAGTCGAAAACTGTTTTTT. Translating gives CAWSGRAGSRKLFF.

The chain couples TRBV10-2 to TRBJ2-7; D is perhaps TRBD1 or TRBD2 (5 bases each). The germline gives CDR1 WSHSY, CDR2 SAAADI. The CDR3 totals 14 residues. The V end was cut by 3 bases, the J end by 0 bases, with 9 bases between. The CDR3 DNA reads TGCGCCAGCAGTGACTGGGGGAGCTCCTACGAGCAGTACTTC. Encoded protein: CASSDWGSSYEQYF.

The sample holds a few counts of this clonotype. The chain is built from TRBV7-2 and TRBJ2-7; the match to TRBD1 covers 7 bases. Germline CDR1 reads SGHTA; CDR2 reads FQGNSA. J gave up 0 bases and V 1 base, and 9 bases lay outside the gene matches. The CDR3 runs to 17 residues. DNA of the CDR3: TGTGCCAGCAGCTTAGTTCCAATTTGGGACAGCTCCTACGAGCAGTACTTC. Protein: CASSLVPIWDSSYEQYF.

Turning to this clonotype: It is unclear where the CDR3 begins or ends on the DNA, so no DNA is shown, and the CDR3 is as TCRdb lists it. J is TRBJ1-2 and V is TRBV12-3 or TRBV12-4; whether TRBD1, the table's D call, matches the DNA was not checked. The CDR3 is 22 residues long, counting both termini. CDR3 loop: CASSLKGGPTSSTSGRGYGYTF.

The chain recombines TRBV24-1 with TRBJ1-1; D ambiguous. This CDR3 comprises 15 residues. CDR1 and CDR2 (germline): KGHDR, SFDVKD. V lost 4 bases and J lost 1, with 12 bases in between. CDR3 loop: CATSDLPGENTEAFF. As DNA, the CDR3 is TGTGCCACCAGTGACCTCCCCGGGGAGAACACTGAAGCTTTCTTT.

The gene calls are TRBV20-1 and TRBJ2-1, with TRBD2 matching 7 bases. Germline V CDR1 and CDR2: DFQATT, SNEGSKA (reference sequence). There are 16 residues in the CDR3. Unmatched junction bases numbered 12, after V lost 1 base and J lost 6 bases. CDR3 DNA: TGCAGTGCTAGAGCCCCGTGGGCGGGGGTATCCAATGAGCAGTTCTTC. Translation: CSARAPWAGVSNEQFF.

In the case of this clonotype: A much larger clone sits a single nucleotide away, making a read error possible. The missing conserved phenylalanine or tryptophan at the end of this CDR3 makes a read error likely. The chain uses TRBV6-2 or TRBV6-3 and TRBJ2-5; 7 nucleotides agree with TRBD1. The V and J ends lost 2 bases and 5 bases, in that order; junction bases with no gene match: 5. Germline CDR1 reads MNHEY; CDR2 reads SVGEGT. This CDR3 contains 14 residues. The CDR3 DNA reads as TGTGCCAGCAGTTACGACAGGGTCCGGGAGACCCAGTACTCC. Amino acid sequence: CASSYDRVRETQYS.

Details on this clonotype: This may come from a read error, since a much larger clone is one base off. V and J are TRBV12-3 or TRBV12-4 and TRBJ2-5, with a tentative D call TRBD1 (6 bases). This CDR3 is built from 15 residues. CDR3 amino acids: CAGSLARAGEETQYF. The CDR3 coding sequence is TGTGCCGGCAGTTTAGCGCGGGCAGGGGAAGAGACCCAGTACTTC.

This clonotype showed up just a few times. The chain carries TRBV9 and TRBJ2-1, with TRBD1 as a possible D gene (6 bases). CDR1 and CDR2 (germline): SGDLS, YYNGEE. Trimming removed 0 bases at V and 8 bases at J, with 18 bases between. The CDR3 sequence is 16 residues long. In nucleotides, the CDR3 is TGTGCCAGCAGCGTAGTGCAAGGGGGACCGACACATGAGCAGTTCTTC. It encodes CASSVVQGGPTHEQFF. The full variable domain, in which reference TRBV9 and TRBJ2-1 provide the parts outside the CDR3, is DSGVTQTPKHLITATGQRVTLRCSPRSGDLSVYWYQQSLDQGLQFLIQYYNGEERAKGNILERFSAQQFPDLHSELNLSSLELGDSALYFCASSVVQGGPTHEQFFGPGTRLTVL.

The chain couples TRBV7-9 to TRBJ1-1, with TRBD1 as a possible D gene (5 bases). The germline V gene encodes CDR1 SEHNR and CDR2 FQNEAQ (reference sequence). CDR3 size: 17 residues. V shed 5 bases and J shed 1 base, with 20 bases lying between them. As DNA, the CDR3 is TGTGCCAGCAGCCAGGACCTCCTGCGACAGCAGAACACTGAAGCTTTCTTT. Amino acids: CASSQDLLRQQNTEAFF.

This clonotype has ten or more counts. J is TRBJ1-1 and V is TRBV2; TRBD1 is a possible D gene (5 bases). Trimming removed 3 bases at V and 0 bases at J, with 11 bases between. The CDR3 has 15 amino acids. Germline lookup yields CDR1 SNHLY and CDR2 FYNNEI. CDR3 region: CASSEERGLNTEAFF. CDR3 nucleotide sequence: TGTGCCAGCAGTGAGGAGAGGGGTCTGAACACTGAAGCTTTCTTT.

Ten or more counts support this clonotype. This rearrangement joins TRBV28 to TRBJ1-2, with no clear D. Trimming stripped 6 bases from V and 5 bases from J, with 16 bases between. Germline V gives CDR1 MDHEN, CDR2 SYDVKM. This CDR3 has 14 amino acids. DNA of the CDR3: TGTGCCAGCAGCTTTGGAGGGTTGGAGTATGGCTACACCTTC. This codes for CASSFGGLEYGYTF.

This clonotype was found many times. V gene TRBV14 combines with J gene TRBJ1-1, with D uncertain. V was clipped by 1 base and J by 5 bases, with 14 bases between them. This CDR3 has 15 amino acids. The germline gives CDR1 SGHDN, CDR2 FVKESK. The CDR3: CASSQAQKSLTEAFF. The CDR3 DNA reads TGTGCCAGCAGCCAAGCCCAGAAGAGCTTGACTGAAGCTTTCTTT.